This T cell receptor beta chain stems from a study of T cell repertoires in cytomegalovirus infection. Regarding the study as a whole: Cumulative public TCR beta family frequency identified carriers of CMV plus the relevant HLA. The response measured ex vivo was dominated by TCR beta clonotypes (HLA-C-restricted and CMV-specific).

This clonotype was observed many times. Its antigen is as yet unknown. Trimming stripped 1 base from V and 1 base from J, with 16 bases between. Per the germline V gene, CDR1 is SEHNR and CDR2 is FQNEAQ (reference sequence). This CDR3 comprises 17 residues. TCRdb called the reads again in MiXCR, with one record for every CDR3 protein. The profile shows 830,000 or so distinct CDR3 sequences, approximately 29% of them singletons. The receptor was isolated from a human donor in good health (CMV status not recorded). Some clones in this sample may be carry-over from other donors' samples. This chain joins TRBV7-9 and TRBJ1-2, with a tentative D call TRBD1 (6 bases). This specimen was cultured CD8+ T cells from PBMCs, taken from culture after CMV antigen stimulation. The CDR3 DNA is TGTGCCAGCAGCTTAGGCGCAGGGGTGGGGATTAACTATGGCTACACCTTC. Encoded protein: CASSLGAGVGINYGYTF.